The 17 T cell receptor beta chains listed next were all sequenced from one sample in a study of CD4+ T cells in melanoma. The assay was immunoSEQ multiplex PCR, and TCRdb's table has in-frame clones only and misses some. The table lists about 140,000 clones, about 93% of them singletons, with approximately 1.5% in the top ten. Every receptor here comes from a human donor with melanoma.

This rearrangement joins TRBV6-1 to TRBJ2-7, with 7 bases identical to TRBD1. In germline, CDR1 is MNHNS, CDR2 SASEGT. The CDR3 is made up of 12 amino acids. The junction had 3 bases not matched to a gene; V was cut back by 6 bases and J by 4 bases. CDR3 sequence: CASRMGQYEQYF. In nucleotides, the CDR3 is TGTGCCAGCAGGATGGGACAGTACGAGCAGTACTTC.

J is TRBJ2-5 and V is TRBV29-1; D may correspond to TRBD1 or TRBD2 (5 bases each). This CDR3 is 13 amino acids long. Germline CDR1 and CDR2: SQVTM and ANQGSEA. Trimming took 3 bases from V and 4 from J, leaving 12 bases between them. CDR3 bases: TGCAGCGTTGACCTGGCTGGGGGAGAGACCCAGTACTTC. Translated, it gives CSVDLAGGETQYF. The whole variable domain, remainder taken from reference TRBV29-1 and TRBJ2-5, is SAVISQKPSRDICQRGTSLTIQCQVDSQVTMMFWYRQQPGQSLTLIATANQGSEATYESGFVIDKFPISRPNLTFSTLTVSNMSPEDSSIYLCSVDLAGGETQYFGPGTRLLVL.

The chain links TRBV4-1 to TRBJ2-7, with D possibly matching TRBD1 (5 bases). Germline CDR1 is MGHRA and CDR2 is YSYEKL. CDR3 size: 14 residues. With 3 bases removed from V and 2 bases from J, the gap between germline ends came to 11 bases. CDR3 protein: CASSHLLGAYEQYF. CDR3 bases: TGCGCCAGCAGCCACCTCCTAGGGGCCTACGAGCAGTACTTC.

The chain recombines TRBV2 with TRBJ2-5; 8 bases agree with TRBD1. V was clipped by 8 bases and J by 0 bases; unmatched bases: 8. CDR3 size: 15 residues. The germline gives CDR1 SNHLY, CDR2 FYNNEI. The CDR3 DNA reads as TGTGCCAGCTCTGGACAGGGAACGTACCAAGAGACCCAGTACTTC. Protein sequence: CASSGQGTYQETQYF.

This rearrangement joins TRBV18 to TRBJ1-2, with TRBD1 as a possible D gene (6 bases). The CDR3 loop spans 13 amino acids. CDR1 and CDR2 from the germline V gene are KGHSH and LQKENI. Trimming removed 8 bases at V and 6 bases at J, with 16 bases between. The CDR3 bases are TGTGCCAGCGCAGGACAGACTACTGATGGCTACACCTTC. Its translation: CASAGQTTDGYTF.

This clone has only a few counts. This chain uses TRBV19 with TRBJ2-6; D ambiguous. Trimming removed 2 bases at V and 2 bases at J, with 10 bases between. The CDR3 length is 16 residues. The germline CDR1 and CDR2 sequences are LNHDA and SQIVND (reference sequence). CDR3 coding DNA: TGTGCCAGTAGTATATCTACACTCCCTGGGGCCAACGTCCTGACTTTC. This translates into CASSISTLPGANVLTF.

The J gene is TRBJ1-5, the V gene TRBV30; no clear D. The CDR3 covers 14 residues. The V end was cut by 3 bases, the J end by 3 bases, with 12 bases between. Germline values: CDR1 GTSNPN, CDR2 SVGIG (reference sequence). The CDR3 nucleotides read TGTGCCTGGAGCGCACAGAGGATCAATCAGCCCCAGCATTTT. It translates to CAWSAQRINQPQHF. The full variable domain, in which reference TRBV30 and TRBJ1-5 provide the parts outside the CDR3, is SQTIHQWPATLVQPVGSPLSLECTVEGTSNPNLYWYRQAAGRGLQLLFYSVGIGQISSEVPQNLSASRPQDRQFILSSKKLLLSDSGFYLCAWSAQRINQPQHFGDGTRLSIL.

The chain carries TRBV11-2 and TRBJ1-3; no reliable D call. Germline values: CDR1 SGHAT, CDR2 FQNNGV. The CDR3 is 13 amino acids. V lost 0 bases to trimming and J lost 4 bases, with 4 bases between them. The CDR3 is CASSLDPGNTIYF. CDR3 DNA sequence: TGTGCCAGCAGCTTAGATCCCGGAAACACCATATATTTT.

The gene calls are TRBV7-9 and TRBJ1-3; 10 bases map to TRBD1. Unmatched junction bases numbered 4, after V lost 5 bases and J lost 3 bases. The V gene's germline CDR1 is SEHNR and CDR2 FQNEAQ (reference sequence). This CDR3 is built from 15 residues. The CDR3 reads CASSPRDRGGNTIYF. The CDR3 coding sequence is TGTGCCAGCAGCCCTCGGGACAGGGGTGGAAACACCATATATTTT.

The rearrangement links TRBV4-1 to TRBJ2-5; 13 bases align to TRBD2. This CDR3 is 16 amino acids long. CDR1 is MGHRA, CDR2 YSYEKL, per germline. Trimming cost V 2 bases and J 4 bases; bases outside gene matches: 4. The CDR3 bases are TGCGCCAGCAGCCAACTGGGACTAGCGGGGTTAGAGACCCAGTACTTC. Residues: CASSQLGLAGLETQYF.

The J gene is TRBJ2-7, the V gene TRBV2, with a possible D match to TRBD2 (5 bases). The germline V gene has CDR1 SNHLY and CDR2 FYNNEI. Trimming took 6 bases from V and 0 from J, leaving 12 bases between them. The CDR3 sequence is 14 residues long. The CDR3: CASRIRGPSYEQYF. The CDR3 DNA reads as TGTGCCAGCAGGATCCGGGGTCCCTCCTACGAGCAGTACTTC.

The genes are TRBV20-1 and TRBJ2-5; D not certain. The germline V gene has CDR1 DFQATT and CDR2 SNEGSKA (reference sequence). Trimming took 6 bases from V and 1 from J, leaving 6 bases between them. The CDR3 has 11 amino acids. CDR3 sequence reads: CSARIQETQYF. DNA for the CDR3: TGCAGTGCCAGAATCCAAGAGACCCAGTACTTC.

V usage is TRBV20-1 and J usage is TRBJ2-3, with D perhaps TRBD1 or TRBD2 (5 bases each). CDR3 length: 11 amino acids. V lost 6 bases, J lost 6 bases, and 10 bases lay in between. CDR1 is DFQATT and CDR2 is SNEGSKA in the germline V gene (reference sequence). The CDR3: CSAGTGDTQYF. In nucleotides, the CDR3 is TGCAGTGCCGGGACCGGGGATACGCAGTATTTT.

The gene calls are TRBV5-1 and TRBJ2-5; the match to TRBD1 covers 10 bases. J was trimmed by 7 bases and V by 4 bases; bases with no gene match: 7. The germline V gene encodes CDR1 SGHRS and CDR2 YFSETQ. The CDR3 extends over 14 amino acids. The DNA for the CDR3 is TGCGCCAGCAGCCGGGGACAGGGGCTGGGGACCCAGTACTTC. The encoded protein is CASSRGQGLGTQYF.

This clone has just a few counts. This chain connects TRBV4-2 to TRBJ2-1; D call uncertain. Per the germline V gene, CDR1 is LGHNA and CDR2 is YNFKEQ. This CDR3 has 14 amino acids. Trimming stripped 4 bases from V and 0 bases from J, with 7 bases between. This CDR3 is CASSPDGSYNEQFF. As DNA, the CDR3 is TGTGCCAGCAGCCCCGACGGCTCCTACAATGAGCAGTTCTTC.

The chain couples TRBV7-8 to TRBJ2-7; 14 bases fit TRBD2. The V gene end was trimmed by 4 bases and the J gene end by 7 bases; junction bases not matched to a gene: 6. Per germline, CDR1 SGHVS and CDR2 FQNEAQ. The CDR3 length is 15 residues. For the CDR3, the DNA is TGTGCCAGCAGCTCCGGGACTAGCGGGGGACAGGAGCAGTACTTC. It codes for CASSSGTSGGQEQYF. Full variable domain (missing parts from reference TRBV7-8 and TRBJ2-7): GAGVSQSPRYKVAKRGQDVALRCDPISGHVSLFWYQQALGQGPEFLTYFQNEAQLDKSGLPSDRFFAERPEGSVSTLKIQRTQQEDSAVYLCASSSGTSGGQEQYFGPGTRLTVT.

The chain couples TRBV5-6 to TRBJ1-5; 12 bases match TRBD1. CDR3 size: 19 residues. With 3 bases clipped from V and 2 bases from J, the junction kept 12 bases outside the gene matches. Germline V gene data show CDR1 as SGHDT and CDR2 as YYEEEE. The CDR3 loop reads CASSSMGDRGRRGNQPQHF. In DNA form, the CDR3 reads TGTGCCAGCAGCTCGATGGGGGACAGGGGGCGTAGAGGCAATCAGCCCCAGCATTTT.